The 32 T cell receptor beta chains below come from one sample, sequenced in a study of vaccination and CD4 T cells after COVID-19. Indicated treatment: approximately 9-day PBMC culture with coronavirus spike peptide pools or control peptides (ViraFEST assay). Sequenced with the Oncomine TCR Beta short-read assay was DNA taken from cultured CD4+ T cells. TCRdb itself ran the PCR reads through MiXCR, one entry per CDR3 protein. Found here are some 26,000 distinct CDR3 sequences, roughly 67% of them singletons; the top ten hold 15% to 20%. Their target antigens are unknown. The material sequenced was CD4+ T cells from blood, cultured in vitro, taken after SARS-CoV-2 vaccination. The receptors stem from a human donor who received a COVID-19 vaccine.

This clonotype appeared a few times. The V gene is TRBV20-1, the J gene TRBJ2-5, with 10 bases fitting TRBD2. The CDR3 contains 14 residues. J lost 1 base, V lost 4 bases, and 3 bases had no gene match. CDR1 and CDR2 from the germline V gene are DFQATT and SNEGSKA (reference sequence). The CDR3 is CSATIAGGQETQYF. CDR3 bases: TGCAGTGCTACTATAGCGGGGGGCCAAGAGACCCAGTACTTC.

This clonotype came up once. The rearrangement links TRBV6-5 to TRBJ1-5; TRBD1 aligns across 7 bases. Trimming cost V 2 bases and J 4 bases; bases outside gene matches: 5. Germline V gene lookup returns CDR1 MNHEY and CDR2 SVGAGI. The CDR3 is 15 amino acids. CDR3 sequence (DNA): TGTGCCAGCAGTTACAGGACAGGAAATAATCAGCCCCAGCATTTT. It translates to CASSYRTGNNQPQHF.

The chain employs TRBV6-1 and TRBJ1-3; D unclear. Germline V gene sequence: CDR1 MNHNS, CDR2 SASEGT. The CDR3 runs to 12 residues. Trimming pared 7 bases from V and 3 bases from J, leaving 7 bases between. The CDR3 protein is CASNTDGNTIYF. DNA for the CDR3: TGTGCCAGCAACACGGATGGAAACACCATATATTTT.

V gene TRBV11-3 combines with J gene TRBJ2-5; TRBD2 matches at 7 bases. Germline V gene lookup returns CDR1 SGHNT and CDR2 YENEEA. The junction had 1 base not matched to a gene; V was cut back by 1 base and J by 5 bases. This CDR3 has 13 amino acids. DNA of the CDR3: TGTGCCAGCAGCTTAGCGGGGGGTGAGACCCAGTACTTC. This gives the protein CASSLAGGETQYF.

V and J are TRBV18 and TRBJ1-2; 7 bases are a match to TRBD1. The CDR3 has 14 residues. CDR1 and CDR2 (germline): KGHSH, LQKENI. V shed 2 bases and J 3 bases; nucleotides not matched to a gene: 3. In nucleotides, the CDR3 is TGTGCCAGCTCACCAGACAGGGAAGACTATGGCTACACCTTC. Protein: CASSPDREDYGYTF.

This clonotype turned up a few times. The rearrangement links TRBV10-1 to TRBJ2-2; the D is unclear. Trimming removed 4 bases at V and 0 bases at J, with 3 bases between. Per the germline V gene, CDR1 is WNHNN and CDR2 is SYGVQD (reference sequence). This CDR3 spans 13 amino acids. CDR3 coding DNA: TGCGCCAGCAGTGCGGCGAACACCGGGGAGCTGTTTTTT. Residues: CASSAANTGELFF.

V usage is TRBV6-1 and J usage is TRBJ2-3; 7 positions match TRBD1. The CDR3 is 16 amino acids. After removal of 3 bases from V and 5 bases from J, the junction contained 11 bases not matched to a gene. Germline-derived CDR1 and CDR2 are MNHNS and SASEGT. In DNA, the CDR3 is TGTGCCAGCAGTGACCCGGGACAGCCCCTGGGAGATACGCAGTATTTT. Translated: CASSDPGQPLGDTQYF.

This clonotype was detected only a few times. The genes are TRBV18 and TRBJ1-2; no clear D gene. V was shortened by 2 bases and J by 7 bases, with 11 bases between the two germline ends. The CDR3 covers 13 residues. The V gene's germline CDR1 is KGHSH and CDR2 LQKENI. The CDR3 spells CASSPSQSGGYTF. As DNA, the CDR3 is TGTGCCAGCTCACCATCACAGTCCGGTGGCTACACCTTC.

The chain carries TRBV6-1 and TRBJ1-5; maybe TRBD1 (5 bases). Germline V CDR1 and CDR2: MNHNS, SASEGT. V lost 8 bases to trimming and J lost 7 bases, with 12 bases between them. The CDR3 has 12 residues. The CDR3 loop is CASCGGDQPQHF. The CDR3 DNA sequence: TGTGCCAGCTGCGGGGGGGACCAGCCCCAGCATTTT.

The rearrangement links TRBV25-1 to TRBJ1-1; D unresolved. Trimming removed 3 bases from V and 5 bases from J, with 13 bases in between. The germline V gene encodes CDR1 MGHDK and CDR2 SYGVNS. The CDR3 runs to 14 residues. The CDR3 reads CASSELGRETEAFF. The CDR3 region has the DNA TGTGCCAGCAGTGAGTTGGGAAGGGAAACTGAAGCTTTCTTT.

The rearrangement joins TRBV24-1 to TRBJ1-2; tentative D call: TRBD1 (6 bases). The V end lost 2 bases, the J end lost 4 bases, and 10 bases lay between the germline ends. The CDR3 extends over 14 amino acids. The germline CDR1 and CDR2 sequences are KGHDR and SFDVKD. In nucleotides, the CDR3 is TGTGCCACCAGTGATTCCGACAGGTTCTATGGCTACACCTTC. Translating it yields CATSDSDRFYGYTF.

This clonotype showed up just a few times. V gene TRBV30 combines with J gene TRBJ1-2; weak D call: TRBD1 (6 bases). Germline-derived CDR1 and CDR2 are GTSNPN and SVGIG (reference sequence). The CDR3 is 12 amino acids. The germline V and J ends were trimmed by 4 bases and 6 bases, with 12 bases remaining between them. In DNA form, the CDR3 reads TGTGCCTGGAACGACAGGAGGGATGGCTACACCTTC. Translated: CAWNDRRDGYTF.

The rearrangement links TRBV6-5 to TRBJ2-2; TRBD2 is a possible D gene (5 bases). Germline CDR1 is MNHEY and CDR2 is SVGAGI. V lost 2 bases and J lost 4, with 14 bases in between. The CDR3 runs 16 residues. This chain's CDR3 is CASSYRGLRGTGELFF. For the CDR3, the DNA is TGTGCCAGCAGTTACCGCGGACTCCGGGGCACCGGGGAGCTGTTTTTT.

Worth noting for this clonotype: Being one base from a much bigger clone, this may be a read error. The V call is TRBV19, the J call TRBJ2-3; the D gene is possibly TRBD1 (6 bases). The CDR3 runs 16 residues. Between the trimmed V and J ends, which lost 5 bases and 2 bases, there was a span of 17 bases. The germline CDR1 and CDR2 sequences are LNHDA and SQIVND (reference sequence). This chain's CDR3 is CASSPSRGTLTDTQYF. In DNA, the CDR3 is TGTGCCAGTAGTCCCAGCAGGGGAACCCTCACAGATACGCAGTATTTT.

CDR3 bases: TGCGCCAGCAGCTCACCATACAAGACTACGTTCTCCTACAATGAGCAGTTCTTC. Translating it yields CASSSPYKTTFSYNEQFF. V is TRBV5-1 and J is TRBJ2-1; perhaps TRBD2 as D (5 bases). Looked up from germline, CDR1 is SGHRS and CDR2 is YFSETQ. V was trimmed by 3 bases and J by 0 bases, leaving 19 bases between them. CDR3 length: 18 amino acids.

The V gene is TRBV10-3, the J gene TRBJ2-7; the match to TRBD1 covers 7 bases. The germline gives CDR1 ENHRY, CDR2 SYGVKD. CDR3 size: 13 residues. V was pared by 4 bases and J by 5 bases, with 5 bases of the junction left unmatched. The CDR3 nucleotides read TGTGCCATCAGTGGGACAGGAGGTAACGAGCAGTACTTC. Protein product: CAISGTGGNEQYF.

The chain combines TRBV6-1 with TRBJ1-2; 8 bases are shared with TRBD1. The CDR3 is made up of 14 amino acids. The germline V gene encodes CDR1 MNHNS and CDR2 SASEGT. J was trimmed by 4 bases and V by 7 bases; bases with no gene match: 8. CDR3 loop: CASTETGATYGYTF. CDR3 in DNA: TGTGCCAGCACCGAGACAGGGGCGACCTATGGCTACACCTTC.

The genes are TRBV12-3 or TRBV12-4 and TRBJ2-2; 8 bases match TRBD1. This CDR3 is 16 amino acids long. V lost 4 bases and J lost 5; bases outside the gene matches: 9. The chain's CDR3 is CASSSTRGRRTGELFF. The CDR3 bases are TGTGCCAGCAGTTCGACCAGGGGGCGTCGGACCGGGGAGCTGTTTTTT.

V is TRBV10-3 and J is TRBJ2-2; D possibly uses TRBD1 or TRBD2 (5 bases each). The CDR3 is 14 amino acids. Deletions cut 7 bases from V and 3 bases from J, with 12 bases between. CDR1 and CDR2 from the germline V gene are ENHRY and SYGVKD. The CDR3 sequence is CAIKPGRDTGELFF. CDR3 DNA sequence: TGTGCCATCAAGCCAGGGCGGGACACCGGGGAGCTGTTTTTT.

Points on this clonotype: At one end the junction does not follow the germline gene, possibly because of a read error. CDR3 coding DNA: TGCAGTGCTAGAGTCTTGAATACTGAAGCTTTCTTT. Translating it yields CSARVLNTEAFF. The chain joins TRBV20-1 to TRBJ1-1; D gene unclear. Germline lookup yields CDR1 DFQATT and CDR2 SNEGSKA (reference sequence). The CDR3 spans 12 residues.

The table lists this clonotype with a few counts. V and J are TRBV7-2 and TRBJ1-2; 7 positions match TRBD1. The germline CDR1 and CDR2 sequences are SGHTA and FQGNSA. Unmatched junction bases numbered 8, after V lost 5 bases and J lost 5 bases. The CDR3 extends over 14 amino acids. The CDR3 loop is CASSPRGGGYGYTF. CDR3 bases: TGTGCCAGCAGCCCGAGAGGGGGCGGATATGGCTACACCTTC.

The chain combines TRBV19 with TRBJ2-7; 9 bases are a match to TRBD1. CDR3 length: 16 residues. V lost 5 bases, J lost 0 bases, and 8 bases stayed unmatched. Germline CDR1 LNHDA, CDR2 SQIVND (reference sequence). Here the CDR3 DNA reads TGTGCCAGTAGTGGACCGGGACAGGGAAGCTCCTACGAGCAGTACTTC. It is translated as CASSGPGQGSSYEQYF.

The chain couples TRBV6-1 to TRBJ1-1; D may be TRBD1 (5 bases). The V gene's germline CDR1 is MNHNS and CDR2 SASEGT. V lost 6 bases to trimming and J lost 7 bases, with 9 bases between them. The CDR3 contains 11 residues. CDR3 sequence (DNA): TGTGCCAGCAGCCGGGGACTTGAAGCTTTCTTT. Protein: CASSRGLEAFF.

This chain uses TRBV7-3 with TRBJ2-1; 9 positions match TRBD1. CDR1 and CDR2 from the germline V gene are SGHTA and FQGTGA. With 4 bases clipped from V and 2 bases from J, the junction kept 3 bases outside the gene matches. The CDR3 sequence is 15 residues long. The CDR3 here is CASSSRQGAYNEQFF. CDR3 nucleotide sequence: TGTGCCAGCAGCTCCAGACAGGGGGCCTACAATGAGCAGTTCTTC. The variable domain in full, with the rest retrieved from reference TRBV7-3 and TRBJ2-1, is GAGVSQTPSNKVTEKGKYVELRCDPISGHTALYWYRQSLGQGPEFLIYFQGTGAADDSGLPNDRFFAVRPEGSVSTLKIQRTERGDSAVYLCASSSRQGAYNEQFFGPGTRLTVL.

The gene calls are TRBV7-9 and TRBJ1-2, with a weak D call TRBD1 (6 bases). Germline values: CDR1 SEHNR, CDR2 FQNEAQ (reference sequence). The CDR3 length is 14 residues. Trimming removed 0 bases at V and 6 bases at J, with 11 bases between. CDR3 DNA: TGTGCCAGCAGCTTAGCAGGGGGATGGGATGGCTACACCTTC. Translation gives CASSLAGGWDGYTF. Full variable domain (outside the CDR3, taken from reference TRBV7-9 and TRBJ1-2): DTGVSQNPRHKITKRGQNVTFRCDPISEHNRLYWYRQTLGQGPEFLTYFQNEAQLEKSRLLSDRFSAERPKGSFSTLEIQRTEQGDSAMYLCASSLAGGWDGYTFGSGTRLTVV.

The chain combines TRBV20-1 with TRBJ2-3, with TRBD1 as a possible D gene (6 bases). Germline CDR1 and CDR2: DFQATT and SNEGSKA (reference sequence). Deletions cut 0 bases from V and 1 base from J, with 14 bases between. The CDR3 has 16 residues. This chain's CDR3 is CSARDNAGAGTDTQYF. The CDR3 DNA reads TGCAGTGCTAGAGATAACGCAGGGGCCGGCACAGATACGCAGTATTTT.

The chain links TRBV30 to TRBJ1-5; 10 bases agree with TRBD1. The germline V gene encodes CDR1 GTSNPN and CDR2 SVGIG (reference sequence). V lost 3 bases to trimming and J lost 7 bases; unmatched junction nucleotides: 9. This CDR3 has 15 residues. The CDR3 DNA follows: TGTGCCTGGAGCCCTGGGGGACAGGGGAGCCAGCCCCAGCATTTT. It yields the protein CAWSPGGQGSQPQHF.

The rearrangement joins TRBV11-2 to TRBJ2-5; D uncertain. Trimming left V 1 base short and J 3 bases short, with 27 bases between. Germline V gene sequence: CDR1 SGHAT, CDR2 FQNNGV. CDR3 length: 20 amino acids. CDR3 DNA sequence: TGTGCCAGCAGCTTAGGGGGTAATTCTTTGGGAAAAGAAGATAAAGAGACCCAGTACTTC. Translated: CASSLGGNSLGKEDKETQYF. Combining the CDR3 with reference TRBV11-2 and TRBJ2-5 gives the whole variable domain EAGVAQSPRYKIIEKRQSVAFWCNPISGHATLYWYQQILGQGPKLLIQFQNNGVVDDSQLPKDRFSAERLKGVDSTLKIQPAKLEDSAVYLCASSLGGNSLGKEDKETQYFGPGTRLLVL.

The rearrangement uses TRBV6-1 and TRBJ1-6; no firm D call. CDR1 MNHNS and CDR2 SASEGT come from the germline V gene. With 8 bases removed from V and 3 bases from J, the gap between germline ends came to 14 bases. The CDR3 is 15 amino acids. CDR3 sequence: CASALGLVYNSPLHF. The CDR3 nucleotides read TGTGCCAGCGCGCTCGGACTGGTCTATAATTCACCCCTCCACTTT.

The chain uses TRBV6-1 and TRBJ1-1, with unresolved D. The CDR3 loop spans 14 amino acids. Germline CDR1 reads MNHNS; CDR2 reads SASEGT. V was cut by 6 bases and J by 2 bases, with 13 bases left in between. Here the CDR3 reads CASSVARFNTEAFF. The CDR3 bases are TGTGCCAGCAGCGTGGCCAGGTTTAACACTGAAGCTTTCTTT.

In its sample, this clonotype was seen once. The genes are TRBV12-3 or TRBV12-4 and TRBJ2-5; D gene uncertain. The CDR3 loop spans 14 amino acids. The V and J ends lost 6 bases and 0 bases respectively, with 11 bases between them. The CDR3 loop is CASSRRRNQETQYF. The DNA for the CDR3 is TGTGCCAGCAGCCGGCGACGGAACCAAGAGACCCAGTACTTC.

The V and J genes are TRBV7-8 and TRBJ1-6; D remains ambiguous. The CDR3 spans 13 residues. The germline V gene encodes CDR1 SGHVS and CDR2 FQNEAQ. The V and J ends lost 5 bases and 12 bases respectively, with 14 bases between them. The CDR3 reads CASSPGLLEPLHF. Written as DNA, the CDR3 is TGTGCCAGCAGCCCTGGCCTTCTAGAACCCCTCCACTTT.